Given below is one T cell receptor beta chain in context. Its cognate antigen is unknown. The sample is drawn from a study of shared clonotypes between healthy human individuals. Study outcomes and limitations: The sole specimen, blood, was sampled, and tissue repertoires likely differ.

Germline values: CDR1 SGHRS, CDR2 YFSETQ. The CDR3 is 13 amino acids. V shed 4 bases, J shed 7 bases, and the junction held 4 bases outside the gene matches. In the original analysis: Filtering differed since immunoSEQ provided only junctions, with no quality scores. Generated by immunoSEQ multiplex PCR, the TCRdb table keeps only in-frame clones and is missing some. From that table come the V and J calls and clone size; the DNA was used to work out D and trimming. The top ten hold 0.36% of the sample, which has 2 million to 3 million clones, 80% to 95% seen once. The sequence derives from a man between 18 and 29 years old in good health. Some clones in this sample may be carry-over from other donors' samples. Specimen: naive CD4+ T cells from PBMCs. Subset denoted: CD45RA+ positively selected. The genes are TRBV5-1 and TRBJ1-2, with 10 bases identical to TRBD1. The CDR3 sequence: CASSTGQGGGYTF. CDR3 DNA sequence: TGCGCCAGCAGCACCGGACAGGGGGGTGGCTACACCTTC.